The T cell receptor (beta chain) described here comes from a study of blood T cell repertoires in COVID-19. The assay was immunoSEQ multiplex PCR, and TCRdb's table has in-frame clones only and misses some. The data show some 530,000 clones, 70% to 90% seen once. Trimming removed 8 bases from V and 4 bases from J; junction bases left unmatched: 8. Germline V lookup: CDR1 SGHTA, CDR2 FQGNSA. The CDR3 has 15 amino acids. The sample taken for sequencing was PBMCs or T cells enriched from blood (not recorded which). The receptor comes from an older woman who had recovered from COVID-19. V gene TRBV7-2 combines with J gene TRBJ2-4, with 10 positions matching TRBD2. The CDR3 loop reads CASASGGVGKNIQYF. CDR3 nucleotide sequence: TGTGCCAGCGCCAGCGGGGGGGTTGGGAAAAACATTCAGTACTTC.